The 16 T cell receptor beta chains presented below share a single source sample, sequenced in a study of shared T cell receptors in the human thymus. Sequencing was performed with immunoSEQ multiplex PCR; in TCRdb, only in-frame clones are kept and a portion is missing. The sample contains more than 550,000 clones, approximately 83% of which appear only once. These data were likewise used in another study, on human thymus T cells.

Material: thymocytes. The source is a girl under two years old with a congenital heart defect.

The sample holds a few counts of this clone. The chain links TRBV5-6 to TRBJ2-3, with TRBD2 matching 8 bases. V dropped 4 bases and J dropped 2; count of bases not matched to a gene: 15. Germline CDR1 reads SGHDT; CDR2 reads YYEEEE. The CDR3 is made up of 18 amino acids. The DNA for the CDR3 is TGTGCCAGCAGCACTAACCACCCAGCGGGGGAGGCCACAGATACGCAGTATTTT. As protein: CASSTNHPAGEATDTQYF.

The sample holds one count of this clone. The chain links TRBV5-1 to TRBJ2-7, with D tentatively TRBD2 (5 bases). V lost 0 bases to trimming and J lost 6 bases, with 19 bases between them. Germline V lookup: CDR1 SGHRS, CDR2 YFSETQ. The CDR3 sequence is 16 residues long. This chain's CDR3 is CASSLVTTGRNSEQYF. The CDR3 DNA is TGCGCCAGCAGCTTGGTTACCACTGGGAGAAATAGCGAGCAGTACTTC. Full variable domain (missing parts from reference TRBV5-1 and TRBJ2-7): KAGVTQTPRYLIKTRGQQVTLSCSPISGHRSVSWYQQTPGQGLQFLFEYFSETQRNKGNFPGRFSGRQFSNSRSEMNVSTLELGDSALYLCASSLVTTGRNSEQYFGPGTRLTVT.

The chain couples TRBV7-2 to TRBJ2-2; 12 bases fit TRBD1. The CDR3 runs to 16 residues. The J segment lost 9 bases and the V segment lost 2 bases, leaving 7 bases of the junction unmatched. Germline lookup yields CDR1 SGHTA and CDR2 FQGNSA. The CDR3, as DNA: TGTGCCAGCAGCTTATGGGACAGGGGGCTCGGACGGGAGCTGTTTTTT. It yields the protein CASSLWDRGLGRELFF.

The CDR3 region has the DNA TGTGCCAGCAGCTTAGGGTTAATGGAGCGGGGGGCCTACAATGAGCAGTTCTTC. Translation gives CASSLGLMERGAYNEQFF. The chain carries TRBV7-9 and TRBJ2-1; 9 bases map to TRBD2. CDR3 size: 18 residues. Germline trimming cut 1 base from V and 2 bases from J; bases unmatched to any gene: 9. Germline V gives CDR1 SEHNR, CDR2 FQNEAQ (reference sequence).

The J gene is TRBJ1-5, the V gene TRBV28, with 11 bases lining up with TRBD1. Germline trimming cut 6 bases from V and 9 bases from J; bases unmatched to any gene: 13. This CDR3 has 16 amino acids. Germline loops: CDR1 MDHEN, CDR2 SYDVKM. The CDR3 region is CASSSGTGGIYGPQHF. The CDR3 DNA reads as TGTGCCAGCAGCAGCGGGACAGGGGGTATTTATGGGCCCCAGCATTTT. The full variable domain, its missing parts supplied by reference TRBV28 and TRBJ1-5, is DVKVTQSSRYLVKRTGEKVFLECVQDMDHENMFWYRQDPGLGLRLIYFSYDVKMKEKGDIPEGYSVSREKKERFSLILESASTNQTSMYLCASSSGTGGIYGPQHFGDGTRLSIL.

The genes are TRBV5-8 and TRBJ2-4, with 9 bases lining up with TRBD1. Germline V gene data show CDR1 as SGHTS and CDR2 as YDEGEE. Germline trimming cut 4 bases from V and 0 bases from J; bases unmatched to any gene: 5. The CDR3 is 16 amino acids. The CDR3: CASSLRQGVAKNIQYF. The CDR3 nucleotides are TGTGCCAGCAGCCTTCGACAGGGGGTAGCCAAAAACATTCAGTACTTC.

J is TRBJ2-5 and V is TRBV9; weak D call: TRBD1 (6 bases). CDR1 and CDR2 from the germline V gene are SGDLS and YYNGEE. V dropped 0 bases and J dropped 5 bases, with 14 bases sitting between them. The CDR3 has 15 residues. CDR3 region: CASSVAAGVRETQYF. CDR3 bases: TGTGCCAGCAGCGTAGCGGCAGGGGTCCGGGAGACCCAGTACTTC.

This chain joins TRBV5-4 and TRBJ2-3, with TRBD2 identical over 11 bases. Germline V gene sequence: CDR1 SGHNT, CDR2 YYREEE (reference sequence). Trimming cost V 4 bases and J 2 bases; bases outside gene matches: 12. This CDR3 has 18 residues. CDR3 loop: CASSPIPTSGVTTDTQYF. The CDR3 bases are TGTGCCAGCAGCCCTATACCGACTAGCGGGGTGACCACAGATACGCAGTATTTT.

The genes are TRBV7-9 and TRBJ1-6; tentatively, D is TRBD1 (5 bases). Per the germline V gene, CDR1 is SEHNR and CDR2 is FQNEAQ (reference sequence). V was shortened by 5 bases and J by 5 bases, with 22 bases between the two germline ends. This CDR3 region has 18 residues. The CDR3: CASSQNGTATPNNSPLHF. In DNA form, the CDR3 reads TGTGCCAGCAGCCAAAATGGGACTGCGACCCCAAATAATTCACCCCTCCACTTT.

CDR3 DNA sequence: TGCAGCGTTGACACCCAGAGCCAGCGGGCCCGGGCCTCCCATGAGCAGTTCTTC. This codes for CSVDTQSQRARASHEQFF. The chain couples TRBV29-1 to TRBJ2-1, with D perhaps TRBD2 (6 bases). The CDR3 covers 18 residues. Trimming pared 3 bases from V and 8 bases from J, leaving 29 bases between. CDR1 and CDR2 from the germline V gene are SQVTM and ANQGSEA.

The J gene is TRBJ2-1, the V gene TRBV5-1; D call uncertain. Between the trimmed V and J ends, which lost 0 bases and 7 bases, there was a span of 11 bases. The germline gives CDR1 SGHRS, CDR2 YFSETQ. There are 14 residues in the CDR3. CDR3 region: CASSLGPDLNEQFF. As DNA, the CDR3 is TGCGCCAGCAGCTTGGGGCCAGATCTGAATGAGCAGTTCTTC.

The chain recombines TRBV13 with TRBJ1-2, with a tentative D call TRBD1 (6 bases). The CDR3 extends over 16 amino acids. Per the germline V gene, CDR1 is PRHDT and CDR2 is FYEKMQ (reference sequence). V gave up 4 bases and J gave up 4 bases, with 19 bases separating them. The DNA of the CDR3 is TGTGCCAGCAGCTCCGGAAAAAGCCGGACAGCCTATGGCTACACCTTC. It translates to CASSSGKSRTAYGYTF.

This chain joins TRBV7-6 and TRBJ1-4; D ambiguous. The CDR3 is 15 amino acids. Germline V gene lookup returns CDR1 SGHVS and CDR2 FNYEAQ. V lost 6 bases and J 4 bases, leaving 15 bases between the germline ends. CDR3 bases: TGTGCCAGCAGTCTTCGCACCAGATATAATGAAAAACTGTTTTTT. Its translation: CASSLRTRYNEKLFF.

The V call is TRBV5-4, the J call TRBJ2-2; 7 positions agree with TRBD1. Germline trimming cut 2 bases from V and 1 base from J; bases unmatched to any gene: 2. Germline V gene data show CDR1 as SGHNT and CDR2 as YYREEE (reference sequence). The CDR3 runs 15 residues. Here the CDR3 reads CASSFDRENTGELFF. DNA of the CDR3: TGTGCCAGCAGCTTCGACAGGGAGAACACCGGGGAGCTGTTTTTT. The full variable domain, rest sourced from reference TRBV5-4 and TRBJ2-2, is ETGVTQSPTHLIKTRGQQVTLRCSSQSGHNTVSWYQQALGQGPQFIFQYYREEENGRGNFPPRFSGLQFPNYSSELNVNALELDDSALYLCASSFDRENTGELFFGEGSRLTVL.

The genes are TRBV14 and TRBJ2-2; D remains unclear. V was cut by 6 bases and J by 1 base, with 18 bases left in between. From germline, CDR1 is SGHDN and CDR2 FVKESK. The CDR3 has 17 amino acids. CDR3 sequence (DNA): TGTGCCAGCAGTCCCCAGGTTCGAAAAAAGAACACCGGGGAGCTGTTTTTT. It encodes CASSPQVRKKNTGELFF.

The genes are TRBV7-9 and TRBJ1-1; D uncertain. The V gene's germline CDR1 is SEHNR and CDR2 FQNEAQ (reference sequence). The CDR3 runs 12 residues. Trimming left V 9 bases short and J 5 bases short, with 13 bases between. CDR3 residues: CASRSRGTEAFF. Written as DNA, the CDR3 is TGTGCCAGTCGTAGTCGGGGTACTGAAGCTTTCTTT.